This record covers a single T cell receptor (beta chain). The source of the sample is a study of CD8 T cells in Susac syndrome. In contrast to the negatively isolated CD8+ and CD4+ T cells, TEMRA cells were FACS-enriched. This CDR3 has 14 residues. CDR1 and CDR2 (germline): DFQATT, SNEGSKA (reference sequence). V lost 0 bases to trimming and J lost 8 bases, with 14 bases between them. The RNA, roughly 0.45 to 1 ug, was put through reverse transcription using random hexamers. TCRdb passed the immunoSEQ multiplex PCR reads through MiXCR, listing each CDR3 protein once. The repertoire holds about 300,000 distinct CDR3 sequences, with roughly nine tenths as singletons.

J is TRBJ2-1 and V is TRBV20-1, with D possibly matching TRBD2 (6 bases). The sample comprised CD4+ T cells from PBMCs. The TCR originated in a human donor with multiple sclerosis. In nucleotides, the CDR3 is TGCAGTGCTAGAGACGTCAAAACTAGCTATGAGCAGTTCTTC. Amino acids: CSARDVKTSYEQFF.